At least ten counts were recorded for the clone carrying this T cell receptor (beta chain). Its antigen is unknown. The CDR3 contains 12 residues. Trimming removed 6 bases from V and 7 bases from J; junction bases left unmatched: 3. The sample comes from a study of T-cell reconstitution after alpha-beta-depleted transplantation in children. Overall study results and limits: Once a year had passed after transplant, T-cell counts and diversity came mostly from newly produced T cells. Reportedly, only several hundred clones from non-depleted graft cells drove alpha-beta T-cell counts at about two months.

Preparation of the TCRbeta library used unique molecular identifiers. One entry per CDR3 protein results from TCRdb running MiXCR on the PCR reads. The sample records around 250,000 distinct CDR3 sequences, 7.5% to 9.5% being singletons. V usage is TRBV12-3 or TRBV12-4 and J usage is TRBJ2-1, with 7 bases aligning to TRBD1. The source was PBMCs, mostly from graft donor cells, collected 180 days after TCRalphabeta/CD19-depleted stem cell transplant. This TCR was sampled from a male patient between 10 and 17 years old who had a stem cell transplant for acute lymphoblastic leukemia, so the T cells may come from the graft donor. The CDR3 DNA is TGTGCCAGCAGCCAGACAGGGAATGAGCAGTTCTTC. It is translated as CASSQTGNEQFF.